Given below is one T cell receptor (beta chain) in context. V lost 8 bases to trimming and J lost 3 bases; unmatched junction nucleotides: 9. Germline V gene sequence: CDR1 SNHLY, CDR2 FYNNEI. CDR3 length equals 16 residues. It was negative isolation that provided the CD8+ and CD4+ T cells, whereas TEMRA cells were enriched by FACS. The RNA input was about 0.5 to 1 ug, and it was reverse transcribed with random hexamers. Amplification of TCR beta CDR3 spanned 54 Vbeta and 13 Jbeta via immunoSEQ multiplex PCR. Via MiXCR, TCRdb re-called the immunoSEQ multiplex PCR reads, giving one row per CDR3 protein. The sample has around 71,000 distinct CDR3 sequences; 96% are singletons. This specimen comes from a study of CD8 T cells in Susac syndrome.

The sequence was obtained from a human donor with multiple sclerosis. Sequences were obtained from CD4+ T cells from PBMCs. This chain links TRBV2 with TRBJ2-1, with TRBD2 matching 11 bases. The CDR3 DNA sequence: TGTGCCAGCCAGGTCGGGACTAGCGGTATCTACAATGAGCAGTTCTTC. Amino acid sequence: CASQVGTSGIYNEQFF. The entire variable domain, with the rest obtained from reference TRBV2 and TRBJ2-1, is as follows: EPEVTQTPSHQVTQMGQEVILRCVPISNHLYFYWYRQILGQKVEFLVSFYNNEISEKSEIFDDQFSVERPDGSNFTLKIRSTKLEDSAMYFCASQVGTSGIYNEQFFGPGTRLTVL.